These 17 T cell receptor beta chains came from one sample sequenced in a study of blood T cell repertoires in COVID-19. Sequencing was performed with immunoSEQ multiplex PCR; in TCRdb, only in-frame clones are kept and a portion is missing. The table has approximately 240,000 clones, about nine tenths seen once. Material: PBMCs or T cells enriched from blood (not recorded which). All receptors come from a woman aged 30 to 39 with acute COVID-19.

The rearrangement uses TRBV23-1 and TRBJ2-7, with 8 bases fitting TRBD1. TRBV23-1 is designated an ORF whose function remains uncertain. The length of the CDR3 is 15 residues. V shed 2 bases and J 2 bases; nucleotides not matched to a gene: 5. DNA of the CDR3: TGCGCCAGCAGTCAAAACACAGGGGGTACCTACGAGCAGTACTTC. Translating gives CASSQNTGGTYEQYF.

In nucleotides, the CDR3 is TGTGCCAGCAACCCCCCAGGACTAGCAGCTACCACCGGGGAGCTGTTTTTT. This translates into CASNPPGLAATTGELFF. The chain has TRBV28 and TRBJ2-2, with 8 bases that match TRBD2. Germline assignment: CDR1 MDHEN and CDR2 SYDVKM. The trim removed 7 bases at V and 4 bases at J, leaving 14 bases unmatched. The CDR3 totals 17 residues.

The CDR3 DNA follows: TGTGCCAGCAGCTTAGTTTCTAGGACAGGGGGGAAGAATCAGCCCCAGCATTTT. Its translation: CASSLVSRTGGKNQPQHF. V and J are TRBV7-2 and TRBJ1-5, with TRBD1 matching over 10 bases. The germline V gene has CDR1 SGHTA and CDR2 FQGNSA. CDR3 length equals 18 residues. Trimming cost V 1 base and J 4 bases; bases outside gene matches: 10.

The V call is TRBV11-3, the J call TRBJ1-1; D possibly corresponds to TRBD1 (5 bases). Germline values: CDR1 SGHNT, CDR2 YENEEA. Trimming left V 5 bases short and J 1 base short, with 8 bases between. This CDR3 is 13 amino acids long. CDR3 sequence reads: CASSPQGNTEAFF. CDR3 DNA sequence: TGTGCCAGCAGCCCCCAGGGGAACACTGAAGCTTTCTTT. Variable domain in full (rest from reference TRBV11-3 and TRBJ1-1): EAGVVQSPRYKIIEKKQPVAFWCNPISGHNTLYWYLQNLGQGPELLIRYENEEAVDDSQLPKDRFSAERLKGVDSTLKIQPAELGDSAVYLCASSPQGNTEAFFGQGTRLTVV.

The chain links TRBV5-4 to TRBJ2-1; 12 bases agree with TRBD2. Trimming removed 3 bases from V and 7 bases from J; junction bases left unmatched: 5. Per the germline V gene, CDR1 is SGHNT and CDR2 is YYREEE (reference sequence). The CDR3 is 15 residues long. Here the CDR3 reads CASSSGLAGTNEQFF. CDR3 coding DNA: TGTGCCAGCAGCTCTGGACTAGCGGGAACGAATGAGCAGTTCTTC.

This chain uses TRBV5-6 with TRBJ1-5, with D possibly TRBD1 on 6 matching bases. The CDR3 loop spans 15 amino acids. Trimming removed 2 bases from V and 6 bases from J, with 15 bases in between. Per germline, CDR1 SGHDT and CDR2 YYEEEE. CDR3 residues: CASSFWGRRGQPQHF. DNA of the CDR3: TGTGCCAGCAGCTTTTGGGGGCGCCGGGGTCAGCCCCAGCATTTT.

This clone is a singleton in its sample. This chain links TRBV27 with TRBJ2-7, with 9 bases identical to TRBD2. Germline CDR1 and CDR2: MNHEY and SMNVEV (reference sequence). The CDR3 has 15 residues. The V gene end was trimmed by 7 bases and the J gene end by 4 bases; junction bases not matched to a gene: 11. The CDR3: CASMRRSSGKYEQYF. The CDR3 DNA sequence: TGTGCCAGCATGAGAAGGTCTAGCGGGAAGTACGAGCAGTACTTC.

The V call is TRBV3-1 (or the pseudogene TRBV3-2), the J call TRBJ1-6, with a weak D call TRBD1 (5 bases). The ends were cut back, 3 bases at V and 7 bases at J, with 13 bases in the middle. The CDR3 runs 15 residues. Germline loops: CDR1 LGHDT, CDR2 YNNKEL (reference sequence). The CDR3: CASSHPDTVNSPLHF. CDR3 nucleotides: TGTGCCAGCAGCCATCCGGACACCGTCAATTCACCCCTCCACTTT.

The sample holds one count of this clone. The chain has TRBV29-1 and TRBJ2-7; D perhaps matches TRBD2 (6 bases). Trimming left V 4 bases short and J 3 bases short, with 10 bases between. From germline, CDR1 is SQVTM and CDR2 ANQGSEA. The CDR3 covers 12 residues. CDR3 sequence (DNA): TGCAGCGTTGCCACGGGGGTCTACGAGCAGTACTTC. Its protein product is CSVATGVYEQYF.

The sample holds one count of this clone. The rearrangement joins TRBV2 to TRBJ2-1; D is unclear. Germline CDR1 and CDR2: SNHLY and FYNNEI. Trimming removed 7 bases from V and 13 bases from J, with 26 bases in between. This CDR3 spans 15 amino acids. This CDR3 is CASTTIPTTAAPQFF. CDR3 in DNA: TGTGCCAGCACCACCATACCCACTACGGCAGCCCCCCAGTTCTTC.

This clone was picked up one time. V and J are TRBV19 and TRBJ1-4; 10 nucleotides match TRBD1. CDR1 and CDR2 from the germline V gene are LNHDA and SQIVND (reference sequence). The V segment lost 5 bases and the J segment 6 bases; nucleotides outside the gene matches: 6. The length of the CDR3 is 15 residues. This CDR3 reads CASSPSGTGDEKLFF. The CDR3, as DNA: TGTGCCAGTAGTCCGAGCGGGACAGGGGATGAAAAACTGTTTTTT. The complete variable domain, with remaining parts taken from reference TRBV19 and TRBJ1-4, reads DGGITQSPKYLFRKEGQNVTLSCEQNLNHDAMYWYRQDPGQGLRLIYYSQIVNDFQKGDIAEGYSVSREKKESFPLTVTSAQKNPTAFYLCASSPSGTGDEKLFFGSGTQLSVL.

CDR3 DNA sequence: TGTGCCAGCAGGGAGACCGAGAGGGAGCAGTACTTC. This encodes CASRETEREQYF. The rearrangement uses TRBV2 and TRBJ2-7; D unclear. In germline, CDR1 is SNHLY, CDR2 FYNNEI. Trimming shortened V by 6 bases and J by 7 bases, and 13 bases separated the two germline ends. The CDR3 contains 12 residues. Full variable domain (remainder filled in from reference TRBV2 and TRBJ2-7): EPEVTQTPSHQVTQMGQEVILRCVPISNHLYFYWYRQILGQKVEFLVSFYNNEISEKSEIFDDQFSVERPDGSNFTLKIRSTKLEDSAMYFCASRETEREQYFGPGTRLTVT.

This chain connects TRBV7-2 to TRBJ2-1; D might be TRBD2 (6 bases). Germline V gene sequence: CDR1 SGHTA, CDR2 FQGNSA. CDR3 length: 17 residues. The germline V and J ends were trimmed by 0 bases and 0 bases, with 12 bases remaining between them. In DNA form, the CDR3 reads TGTGCCAGCAGCTTAGCCTTAGCGCGGGGCTCCTACAATGAGCAGTTCTTC. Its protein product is CASSLALARGSYNEQFF.

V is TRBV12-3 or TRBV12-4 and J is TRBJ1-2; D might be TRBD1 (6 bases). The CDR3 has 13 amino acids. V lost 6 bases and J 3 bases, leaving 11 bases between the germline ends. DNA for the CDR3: TGTGCCAGCAGGCGAAACAGGGACTATGGCTACACCTTC. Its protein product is CASRRNRDYGYTF.

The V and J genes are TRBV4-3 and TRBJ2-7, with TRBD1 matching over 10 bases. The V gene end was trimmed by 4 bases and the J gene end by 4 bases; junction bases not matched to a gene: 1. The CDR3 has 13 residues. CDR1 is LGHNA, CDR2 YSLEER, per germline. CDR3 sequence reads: CASSRDRGYEQYF. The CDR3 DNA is TGCGCCAGCAGCCGGGACAGGGGTTACGAGCAGTACTTC.

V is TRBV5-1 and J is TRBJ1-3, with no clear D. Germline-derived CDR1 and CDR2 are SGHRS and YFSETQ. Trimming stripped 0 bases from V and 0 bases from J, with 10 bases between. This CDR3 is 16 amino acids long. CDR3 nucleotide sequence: TGCGCCAGCAGCTTGGAGAGCCTGAGCTCTGGAAACACCATATATTTT. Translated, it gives CASSLESLSSGNTIYF.

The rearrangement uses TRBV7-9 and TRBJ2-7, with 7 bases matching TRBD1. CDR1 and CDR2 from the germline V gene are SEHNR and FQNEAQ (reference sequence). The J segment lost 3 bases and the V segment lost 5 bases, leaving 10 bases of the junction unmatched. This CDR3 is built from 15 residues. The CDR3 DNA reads TGTGCCAGCAGCCCGACAGGGCGGAGACTCTACGAGCAGTACTTC. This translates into CASSPTGRRLYEQYF.